This paragraph covers one TCR beta chain sequence. The antigen is unknown. The data originate from a study of a mutant IDH1 vaccine in newly diagnosed glioma. Overall study: Treated patients were about 60% male, 37.5% female, mean age about 41 years.

The table came from immunoSEQ multiplex PCR; TCRdb's copy has only in-frame clones and leaves some out. The sample yields 20,000 to 25,000 clones, 60% to 75% seen once. Time point noted: week 11, during vaccination. In every dose of vaccine, 300 ug of mutant IDH1 20-mer peptide was given alongside topical imiquimod. New astrocytomas of WHO grade 3 or 4 that were IDH1-mutant and ATRX-lost were found in the donors. Sample: peripheral blood mononuclear cells (PBMCs), taken from a glioma patient whose treatment included an IDH1 peptide vaccine. The receptor's source is a man younger than 35 with glioma. Some clones in this sample may be carry-over from other donors' samples.

The CDR3 coding sequence is TGTGCCAGCAGTCGCTATTCCTACGAGCAGTACTTC. The encoded protein is CASSRYSYEQYF. V usage is TRBV2 and J usage is TRBJ2-7; D not resolved. Trimming took 5 bases from V and 1 from J, leaving 6 bases between them. There are 12 residues in the CDR3. Germline assignment: CDR1 SNHLY and CDR2 FYNNEI.